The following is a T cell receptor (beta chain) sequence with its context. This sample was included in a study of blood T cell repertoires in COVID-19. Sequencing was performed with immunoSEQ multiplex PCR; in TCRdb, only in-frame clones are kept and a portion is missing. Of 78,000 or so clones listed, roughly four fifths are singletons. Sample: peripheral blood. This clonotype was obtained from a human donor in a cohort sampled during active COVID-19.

CDR3 amino acids: CASSLQSFGGAAETQYF. For the CDR3, the DNA is TGTGCCAGCAGTTTACAGTCATTCGGGGGGGCCGCCGAGACCCAGTACTTC. This chain joins TRBV27 and TRBJ2-5; 8 bases line up with TRBD2. V shed 2 bases, J shed 5 bases, and the junction held 13 bases outside the gene matches. The CDR3 extends over 17 amino acids. The germline CDR1 and CDR2 sequences are MNHEY and SMNVEV (reference sequence).